The clone carrying this TCR beta chain was observed a few times. Its antigen is still unknown. The data were obtained in a study of Graves' ophthalmopathy and Graves' hyperthyroidism. This CDR3 has 16 residues. Trimming cost V 4 bases and J 0 bases; bases outside gene matches: 9. Germline V gene data show CDR1 as SGHAT and CDR2 as FQDESV (reference sequence). Scientists amplified the TCR beta CDR3 regions from RNA transcripts. The first round was an RT-PCR with HTBI primers, and the second round was a multiplex PCR. TCRdb analysed the multiplex PCR reads with MiXCR anew, one entry per CDR3 protein. Counted here are roughly 500,000 distinct CDR3 sequences, approximately 15% occurring once; the ten biggest clones make up roughly 9.8%. Study-level findings and limits: Blood also carried most expanded thyroid clonotypes exceeding 0.001 frequency.

Other autoimmune diseases, uncontrolled infections, pregnancy or lactation led to the exclusion of patients. The receptor's source is a woman aged 25-40 years with Graves' ophthalmopathy. The specimen sequenced was blood. J is TRBJ2-7 and V is TRBV11-1, with 7 bases aligning to TRBD1. In DNA, the CDR3 is TGTGCCAGCAGCTCCACAGGGGAGTATAGCTCCTACGAGCAGTACTTC. It codes for CASSSTGEYSSYEQYF.